These 3 T cell receptor beta chains came from one sample sequenced in a study of sequential checkpoint blockade in melanoma. Only in-frame clones appear in the TCRdb table, and some are missing; sequencing was by immunoSEQ multiplex PCR. The sample contains under 20,000 clones, 45% to 65% of which appear only once. Treatment in this sample: randomized to nivolumab then ipilimumab (arm A) or the reverse (arm B). Here the sequenced sample was CD8+ T cells sorted from blood (inferred from file names), taken from a patient given nivolumab and ipilimumab in sequence. Receptors originate from a human donor with melanoma.

The rearrangement joins TRBV9 to TRBJ1-1; D may be TRBD1 (5 bases). Germline V gene data show CDR1 as SGDLS and CDR2 as YYNGEE. The CDR3 has 15 residues. Trimming pared 3 bases from V and 0 bases from J, leaving 12 bases between. The CDR3 nucleotides are TGTGCCAGCAGCGGACCCGGGGGGATGAACACTGAAGCTTTCTTT. Translation gives CASSGPGGMNTEAFF.

Regarding this clone: One end of the junction fails to match germline, which may point to a read error. Other DNA sequences in the sample encode the same CDR3. J is TRBJ1-1 and V is TRBV15, with TRBD1 as a possible D gene (6 bases). Per germline, CDR1 LNHNV and CDR2 YYDKDF (reference sequence). This CDR3 has 17 residues. This chain's CDR3 is CATSRHPTGSANTEAFF. The CDR3 nucleotides read TGCGCCACCAGCAGGCACCCTACAGGGTCGGCGAACACTGAAGCTTTCTTT.

The rearrangement uses TRBV2 and TRBJ2-3; 7 bases align to TRBD2. The germline V gene has CDR1 SNHLY and CDR2 FYNNEI. J gave up 1 base and V 8 bases, and 6 bases lay outside the gene matches. CDR3 length: 14 residues. CDR3 DNA: TGTGCCAGCCAACTAGCGCGCCGCACAGATACGCAGTATTTT. Encoded protein: CASQLARRTDTQYF.